Following are 22 T cell receptor beta chains from one sample sequenced in a study of Tregs in tolerant kidney transplant recipients. Assay used: immunoSEQ multiplex PCR; TCRdb lists only in-frame clones, some missing. The sample has around 50,000 clones; around four fifths are singletons. Sequencing was performed on CD4+ T cells from blood. The receptors were gathered from a human donor in good health.

The chain links TRBV7-3 to TRBJ2-1, with D perhaps matching TRBD1 (6 bases). Germline CDR1 reads SGHTA; CDR2 reads FQGTGA. The CDR3 totals 14 residues. The V and J ends lost 3 bases and 3 bases respectively, with 9 bases between them. The CDR3 nucleotides are TGTGCCAGCAGCTTGGACAGCCTCTACAATGAGCAGTTCTTC. This encodes CASSLDSLYNEQFF.

The DNA for the CDR3 is TGTGCCAGCAGCTCAAGCGGGTCCTACGGATTGGTCGGCGAGCAGTACTTC. Translation: CASSSSGSYGLVGEQYF. This chain links TRBV7-6 with TRBJ2-7, with D perhaps TRBD2 (6 bases). Germline lookup yields CDR1 SGHVS and CDR2 FNYEAQ. This CDR3 is built from 17 residues. Trimming shortened V by 4 bases and J by 6 bases, and 25 bases separated the two germline ends.

This chain connects TRBV19 to TRBJ1-6; 7 bases match TRBD1. CDR3 length equals 13 residues. J was trimmed by 11 bases and V by 2 bases; bases with no gene match: 3. Germline assignment: CDR1 LNHDA and CDR2 SQIVND (reference sequence). The CDR3 bases are TGTGCCAGTAGTATAAGGGACAGAACACCCCTCCACTTT. This encodes CASSIRDRTPLHF.

This clone showed up just once. V gene TRBV7-8 combines with J gene TRBJ2-1, with D possibly being TRBD1 or TRBD2 (5 bases each). From germline, CDR1 is SGHVS and CDR2 FQNEAQ. The germline V and J ends were trimmed by 3 bases and 7 bases, with 19 bases remaining between them. The CDR3 length is 16 residues. The CDR3 DNA follows: TGTGCCAGCAGCTTTTGGGGACCAGGTAACCTTAATGAGCAGTTCTTC. It translates to CASSFWGPGNLNEQFF.

The CDR3 spells CASSSDTRREQYF. CDR3 nucleotides: TGTGCCAGCAGTTCGGACACCCGGCGGGAGCAGTACTTC. The chain uses TRBV6-1 and TRBJ2-7; D is perhaps TRBD1 (5 bases). The V end lost 5 bases, the J end lost 7 bases, and 15 bases lay between the germline ends. Looked up from germline, CDR1 is MNHNS and CDR2 is SASEGT. The CDR3 extends over 13 amino acids.

The V call is TRBV6-6, the J call TRBJ1-2; 11 bases match TRBD1. Germline trimming cut 6 bases from V and 11 bases from J; bases unmatched to any gene: 8. The CDR3 consists of 13 residues. Germline loops: CDR1 MNHNY, CDR2 SVGAGI (reference sequence). The CDR3 DNA reads as TGTGCCAGCAGCCCCCAGGACAGGGGGCCGTACACCTTC. Protein: CASSPQDRGPYTF.

This sequence joins TRBV4-3 and TRBJ1-2; 12 bases map to TRBD1. Germline V CDR1 and CDR2: LGHNA, YSLEER. Unmatched junction bases numbered 5, after V lost 1 base and J lost 8 bases. The CDR3 totals 15 residues. CDR3 DNA sequence: TGCGCCAGCAGCCAAGTCGCCGGGACAGGGGGCGGCTACACCTTC. Its protein product is CASSQVAGTGGGYTF.

This clone was found once. The rearrangement links TRBV6-6 to TRBJ2-3; 7 bases fit TRBD2. Germline loops: CDR1 MNHNY, CDR2 SVGAGI (reference sequence). The V gene end was trimmed by 4 bases and the J gene end by 5 bases; junction bases not matched to a gene: 9. This CDR3 region has 15 residues. DNA for the CDR3: TGTGCCAGCAGTTTGGCGGGAGATAGAATAGATACGCAGTATTTT. Amino acids: CASSLAGDRIDTQYF.

This clone came up once. The CDR3, as DNA: TGTGCCAGCTCCCTGAGGGGTCATGAGCAGTTCTTC. Translated: CASSLRGHEQFF. J is TRBJ2-1 and V is TRBV5-6, with D perhaps given as TRBD1 or TRBD2 (5 bases each). Germline V gene sequence: CDR1 SGHDT, CDR2 YYEEEE. The length of the CDR3 is 12 residues. Trimming removed 7 bases from V and 8 bases from J, with 13 bases in between. Complete variable domain (other parts from reference TRBV5-6 and TRBJ2-1): DAGVTQSPTHLIKTRGQQVTLRCSPKSGHDTVSWYQQALGQGPQFIFQYYEEEERQRGNFPDRFSGHQFPNYSSELNVNALLLGDSALYLCASSLRGHEQFFGPGTRLTVL.

The table lists this clone with a few counts. The J gene is TRBJ2-3, the V gene TRBV7-2, with TRBD2 matching 10 bases. The CDR3 loop spans 15 amino acids. Trimming cost V 4 bases and J 4 bases; bases outside gene matches: 5. The germline CDR1 and CDR2 sequences are SGHTA and FQGNSA. For the CDR3, the DNA is TGTGCCAGCAGCTCCCCCCTAGCGGGGGCAGATACGCAGTATTTT. Protein product: CASSSPLAGADTQYF.

The rearrangement uses TRBV15 and TRBJ2-3; no clear D gene. Germline V gene data show CDR1 as LNHNV and CDR2 as YYDKDF (reference sequence). Trimming stripped 6 bases from V and 6 bases from J, with 13 bases between. CDR3 length: 13 amino acids. The CDR3 DNA reads as TGTGCCACCAGTCAAGGGCCCACGGATACGCAGTATTTT. Its translation: CATSQGPTDTQYF.

The J gene is TRBJ1-4, the V gene TRBV29-1, with 9 bases fitting TRBD1. The junction had 6 bases not matched to a gene; V was cut back by 7 bases and J by 6 bases. The CDR3 contains 13 residues. CDR1 is SQVTM, CDR2 ANQGSEA, per germline. CDR3 sequence reads: CSARDRVYEKLFF. Written as DNA, the CDR3 is TGCAGCGCCCGGGACAGGGTCTATGAAAAACTGTTTTTT. The whole variable domain, filled in from reference TRBV29-1 and TRBJ1-4, reads SAVISQKPSRDICQRGTSLTIQCQVDSQVTMMFWYRQQPGQSLTLIATANQGSEATYESGFVIDKFPISRPNLTFSTLTVSNMSPEDSSIYLCSARDRVYEKLFFGSGTQLSVL.

J is TRBJ2-5 and V is TRBV7-2; 8 bases are shared with TRBD1. From germline, CDR1 is SGHTA and CDR2 FQGNSA. J was trimmed by 2 bases and V by 5 bases; bases with no gene match: 4. This CDR3 is built from 14 residues. In DNA, the CDR3 is TGTGCCAGCAGCCCGGACAGGGTTCAAGAGACCCAGTACTTC. It codes for CASSPDRVQETQYF.

The CDR3 loop reads CASREGGETQYF. CDR3 nucleotides: TGTGCCAGCAGAGAGGGGGGAGAGACCCAGTACTTC. The rearrangement joins TRBV2 to TRBJ2-5; D may match TRBD1 or TRBD2 (6 bases each). Germline CDR1 SNHLY, CDR2 FYNNEI. Trimming removed 6 bases at V and 4 bases at J, with 9 bases between. CDR3 length equals 12 residues. The variable domain in full, completed from reference TRBV2 and TRBJ2-5, reads EPEVTQTPSHQVTQMGQEVILRCVPISNHLYFYWYRQILGQKVEFLVSFYNNEISEKSEIFDDQFSVERPDGSNFTLKIRSTKLEDSAMYFCASREGGETQYFGPGTRLLVL.

The V call is TRBV4-3, the J call TRBJ2-1, with 8 bases lining up with TRBD2. This CDR3 comprises 15 residues. V lost 0 bases to trimming and J lost 10 bases; unmatched junction nucleotides: 8. CDR1 is LGHNA, CDR2 YSLEER, per germline. Written as DNA, the CDR3 is TGCGCCAGCAGCCAAGAACCTAGACCGGGGGGGGAGCAGTTCTTC. Protein product: CASSQEPRPGGEQFF.

This clone is a singleton in its sample. J is TRBJ1-4 and V is TRBV30; possibly TRBD1 for D (5 bases). Germline CDR1 GTSNPN, CDR2 SVGIG (reference sequence). The length of the CDR3 is 15 residues. With 2 bases removed from V and 5 bases from J, the gap between germline ends came to 15 bases. CDR3 sequence (DNA): TGTGCCTGGAGTCGTGCTCCGGGACTCAATGAAAAACTGTTTTTT. This encodes CAWSRAPGLNEKLFF.

The chain employs TRBV9 and TRBJ1-4; D is undetermined. The CDR3 is 17 residues long. The germline gives CDR1 SGDLS, CDR2 YYNGEE. V lost 0 bases to trimming and J lost 4 bases, with 16 bases between them. Written as DNA, the CDR3 is TGTGCCAGCAGCGTAGGGGAAGGGTCCCTCCTTAATGAAAAACTGTTTTTT. This translates into CASSVGEGSLLNEKLFF.

This clone appeared a few times. The chain uses TRBV19 and TRBJ2-7, with D possibly being TRBD1 (5 bases). Germline V CDR1 and CDR2: LNHDA, SQIVND (reference sequence). Trimming removed 5 bases from V and 0 bases from J, with 11 bases in between. The CDR3 spans 14 residues. CDR3: CASSSTASSYEQYF. The CDR3 DNA follows: TGTGCCAGTAGTTCGACAGCCAGCTCCTACGAGCAGTACTTC.

The chain carries TRBV7-9 and TRBJ2-3; weak D call: TRBD1 (6 bases). CDR1 SEHNR and CDR2 FQNEAQ come from the germline V gene (reference sequence). The CDR3 spans 15 residues. V was shortened by 5 bases and J by 4 bases, with 16 bases between the two germline ends. The CDR3 coding sequence is TGTGCCAGCAGCCCCAGGGGCTCAGTTCCAGATACGCAGTATTTT. Residues: CASSPRGSVPDTQYF.

CDR3 residues: CAWRGLGETQYF. DNA for the CDR3: TGTGCCTGGAGAGGCCTCGGAGAGACCCAGTACTTC. This chain connects TRBV30 to TRBJ2-5; D ambiguous. Germline V gene lookup returns CDR1 GTSNPN and CDR2 SVGIG (reference sequence). Trimming removed 3 bases at V and 4 bases at J, with 9 bases between. The CDR3 extends over 12 amino acids.

This clone was seen a handful of times. CDR3 residues: CASSLIWGGTNEQFF. The DNA of the CDR3 is TGTGCCAGCAGCTTAATTTGGGGCGGCACCAATGAGCAGTTCTTC. The rearrangement joins TRBV7-2 to TRBJ2-1; tentative D call: TRBD1 (5 bases). CDR3 length: 15 amino acids. Germline V lookup: CDR1 SGHTA, CDR2 FQGNSA. V lost 2 bases and J lost 6, with 14 bases in between.

V usage is TRBV18 and J usage is TRBJ2-7; no clear D. Germline assignment: CDR1 KGHSH and CDR2 LQKENI. Trimming stripped 4 bases from V and 4 bases from J, with 11 bases between. The CDR3 loop spans 13 amino acids. The CDR3 is CASSRSQTYEQYF. As DNA, the CDR3 is TGTGCCAGCTCACGCAGCCAGACTTACGAGCAGTACTTC.